This T cell receptor (beta chain) originates from a study of CD8+ T cells in alopecia areata. Study findings and constraints: Sequencing of scalp samples also captures resident alphabeta T cells of normal skin. The study found higher clonality in lesional than normal scalp, especially in alopecia totalis/universalis.

Trimming shortened V by 0 bases and J by 5 bases, and 11 bases separated the two germline ends. The germline V gene has CDR1 SGHKS and CDR2 YYEKEE (reference sequence). CDR3 length: 14 residues. This clone was recorded a few times. Its matching antigen is unknown. RNA extraction was followed by reverse transcription into cDNA, which acted as the sequencing template. Profiling relied on immunoSEQ multiplex PCR, and the TCRdb table lists in-frame clones only, not all of them. This sample has 90,000 to 150,000 clones, with around 61% found just once. The chain joins TRBV5-5 to TRBJ2-5; no reliable D call. The TCR comes from a human donor in good health. Sequencing was done on a sample of CD4+ T cells sorted from blood. For the CDR3, the DNA is TGTGCCAGCAGCTTGGACTCTGCTCGGGAGACCCAGTACTTC. Translation: CASSLDSARETQYF.